This T cell receptor (beta chain) came from a study of patients and donors after allogeneic stem cell transplantation. TCRdb re-called the RT-PCR reads through MiXCR, storing one row per CDR3 protein. The sample contains roughly 1,500 distinct CDR3 sequences, 22% of which appear only once. Sequencing was done on a sample of blood, either unsorted or a sorted T cell fraction (not recorded which). The receptor was derived from a human donor who was either an allogeneic HSCT recipient or a stem cell or donor lymphocyte infusion donor (not recorded which). It is not recorded whose cells these are; they may come from a transplant donor.

The CDR3 protein is CASGPHRTEQYF. CDR3 DNA sequence: TGTGCCAGCGGTCCCCATCGGACCGAGCAGTACTTC. V usage is TRBV7-8 and J usage is TRBJ2-7; no clear D. The CDR3 contains 12 residues. Germline CDR1 SGHVS, CDR2 FQNEAQ. Trimming removed 8 bases at V and 6 bases at J, with 14 bases between.